The 31 T cell receptor beta chains reported below all come from one sample, sequenced in a study of T cell responses to AZD1222 COVID-19 vaccine. The table came from immunoSEQ multiplex PCR; TCRdb's copy has only in-frame clones and leaves some out. The sample shows 130,000 to 150,000 clones, roughly 94% of them seen only once. Here the sequenced sample was peripheral blood, taken on day 0 of AZD1222 vaccination. The receptors shown here come from an adult in good health.

V usage is TRBV7-2 and J usage is TRBJ1-1; D gene unclear. Trimming took off 5 bases at V and 0 bases at J, with 7 bases between the two ends. The CDR3 has 13 residues. The germline CDR1 and CDR2 sequences are SGHTA and FQGNSA. The CDR3 protein is CASSITMNTEAFF. CDR3 in DNA: TGTGCCAGCAGCATAACAATGAACACTGAAGCTTTCTTT.

V usage is TRBV5-5 and J usage is TRBJ2-7, with D perhaps TRBD1 (5 bases). V lost 1 base, J lost 9 bases, and 14 bases lay in between. The CDR3 is made up of 13 amino acids. Germline V gene lookup returns CDR1 SGHKS and CDR2 YYEKEE (reference sequence). As DNA, the CDR3 is TGTGCCAGCAGCTTGAGGCAGGGTCGGGTGCAGTACTTC. Translation gives CASSLRQGRVQYF.

Here the CDR3 reads CASSPQGAAGELFF. The CDR3 DNA reads as TGTGCCAGCTCACCGCAGGGGGCGGCCGGGGAGCTGTTTTTT. V usage is TRBV18 and J usage is TRBJ2-2; 8 bases line up with TRBD1. Germline V gives CDR1 KGHSH, CDR2 LQKENI. The V gene end was trimmed by 3 bases and the J gene end by 6 bases; junction bases not matched to a gene: 3. The CDR3 is 14 amino acids.

This clone was seen just once. The chain links TRBV11-2 to TRBJ2-2; 7 bases agree with TRBD2. CDR1 SGHAT and CDR2 FQNNGV come from the germline V gene. V was pared by 5 bases and J by 8 bases, with 2 bases of the junction left unmatched. The CDR3 covers 12 residues. Here the CDR3 reads CASSVSGGELFF. The DNA for the CDR3 is TGTGCCAGCAGCGTTAGCGGGGGGGAGCTGTTTTTT.

The chain has TRBV29-1 and TRBJ1-6; the D gene is possibly TRBD1 (6 bases). This CDR3 contains 13 residues. Trimming took off 6 bases at V and 10 bases at J, with 16 bases between the two ends. From germline, CDR1 is SQVTM and CDR2 ANQGSEA. DNA for the CDR3: TGCAGCGTCGAGGCTGGCAGGGGCTCACCCCTCCACTTT. Residues: CSVEAGRGSPLHF. Full variable domain (remainder filled in from reference TRBV29-1 and TRBJ1-6): SAVISQKPSRDICQRGTSLTIQCQVDSQVTMMFWYRQQPGQSLTLIATANQGSEATYESGFVIDKFPISRPNLTFSTLTVSNMSPEDSSIYLCSVEAGRGSPLHFGNGTRLTVT.

This sequence joins TRBV7-2 and TRBJ2-3, with unresolved D. Germline assignment: CDR1 SGHTA and CDR2 FQGNSA. V was clipped by 4 bases and J by 5 bases, with 13 bases between them. The CDR3 loop spans 14 amino acids. This CDR3 reads CASSSTVDLDTQYF. The DNA for the CDR3 is TGTGCCAGCAGCTCCACCGTAGACTTAGATACGCAGTATTTT.

This chain links TRBV6-5 with TRBJ2-7; 9 nucleotides match TRBD2. The J segment lost 7 bases and the V segment lost 6 bases, leaving 13 bases of the junction unmatched. This CDR3 has 15 amino acids. The germline CDR1 and CDR2 sequences are MNHEY and SVGAGI. The chain's CDR3 is CASRGSGGLRREQYF. Written as DNA, the CDR3 is TGTGCCAGCAGGGGTAGCGGGGGCCTCAGAAGGGAGCAGTACTTC.

The rearrangement uses TRBV12-3 or TRBV12-4 and TRBJ2-3; D is possibly TRBD2 (5 bases). Deletions cut 7 bases from V and 4 bases from J, with 12 bases between. CDR3 length: 13 amino acids. The CDR3 loop reads CASTGLRADTQYF. The CDR3 DNA follows: TGTGCCAGCACCGGACTTCGCGCAGATACGCAGTATTTT.

Turning to this clone: This specimen includes other DNA sequences encoding the same CDR3. This chain connects TRBV5-4 to TRBJ1-1, with D maybe TRBD1 (6 bases). The CDR3 is 14 amino acids. The germline gives CDR1 SGHNT, CDR2 YYREEE (reference sequence). Trimming removed 0 bases at V and 2 bases at J, with 8 bases between. The CDR3: CASSLGTVNTEAFF. Here the CDR3 DNA reads TGTGCCAGCAGCTTGGGGACAGTCAACACTGAAGCTTTCTTT.

The rearrangement links TRBV2 to TRBJ2-3, with 12 bases that match TRBD2. Germline assignment: CDR1 SNHLY and CDR2 FYNNEI. The CDR3 covers 15 residues. J gave up 5 bases and V 4 bases, and 4 bases lay outside the gene matches. CDR3 sequence (DNA): TGTGCCAGCAGTGCACTAGCGGGGGGCGGAGATACGCAGTATTTT. It codes for CASSALAGGGDTQYF.

This clone was seen a single time. The chain uses TRBV2 and TRBJ2-5, with D possibly being TRBD2 (5 bases). The CDR3 totals 11 residues. The germline gives CDR1 SNHLY, CDR2 FYNNEI. V was cut by 5 bases and J by 11 bases, with 12 bases left in between. The CDR3: CASSTRTRQYF. CDR3 bases: TGTGCCAGCAGTACCAGGACTCGACAGTACTTC.

This clone appeared once. This sequence joins TRBV5-8 and TRBJ2-1; D perhaps matches TRBD1 (6 bases). The V and J ends lost 3 bases and 10 bases respectively, with 14 bases between them. There are 13 residues in the CDR3. Germline CDR1 is SGHTS and CDR2 is YDEGEE. CDR3 sequence (DNA): TGTGCCAGCAGCTATCAACAGGGATTGGAGCAGTTCTTC. Its protein is CASSYQQGLEQFF.

The J gene is TRBJ2-1, the V gene TRBV5-1; D possibly matches TRBD1 or TRBD2 (7 bases each). CDR1 and CDR2 (germline): SGHRS, YFSETQ. The V gene lost 7 bases and the J gene lost 6 bases, with 20 bases spanning the gap. The CDR3 runs to 15 residues. The CDR3 bases are TGCGCCAGCGGACTTCAGGGGGGGACTACCAATGAGCAGTTCTTC. This codes for CASGLQGGTTNEQFF.

The V gene is TRBV6-2 or TRBV6-3, the J gene TRBJ2-5; 7 bases are shared with TRBD2. The V segment lost 4 bases and the J segment 1 base; nucleotides outside the gene matches: 12. CDR1 is MNHEY, CDR2 SVGEGT, per germline. This CDR3 has 17 amino acids. For the CDR3, the DNA is TGTGCCAGCAGTTCCCGTTTCCCGGGGACTACCCAAGAGACCCAGTACTTC. It yields the protein CASSSRFPGTTQETQYF.

This clone was detected once. An end of the junction does not agree with germline; a read error may underlie this. V gene TRBV7-7 combines with J gene TRBJ1-2; 7 nucleotides align to TRBD1. Germline V gene sequence: CDR1 SSHAT, CDR2 FNYEAQ (reference sequence). The CDR3 loop spans 12 amino acids. In nucleotides, the CDR3 is TGTGCTAGCAGCGACAGGGACTATGGCTACACCTTC. It specifies CASSDRDYGYTF. The full variable domain, with the rest looked up from reference TRBV7-7 and TRBJ1-2, is GAGVSQSPRYKVTKRGQDVTLRCDPISSHATLYWYQQALGQGPEFLTYFNYEAQPDKSGLPSDRFSAERPEGSISTLTIQRTEQRDSAMYRCASSDRDYGYTFGSGTRLTVV.

J is TRBJ2-3 and V is TRBV11-2; no reliable D call. The CDR3 is made up of 15 amino acids. V shed 3 bases and J shed 2 bases, with 12 bases lying between them. Looked up from germline, CDR1 is SGHAT and CDR2 is FQNNGV. This chain's CDR3 is CASSFQLVPTDTQYF. The CDR3 nucleotides are TGTGCCAGCAGCTTCCAATTGGTTCCCACAGATACGCAGTATTTT. The full variable domain, its missing parts supplied by reference TRBV11-2 and TRBJ2-3, is EAGVAQSPRYKIIEKRQSVAFWCNPISGHATLYWYQQILGQGPKLLIQFQNNGVVDDSQLPKDRFSAERLKGVDSTLKIQPAKLEDSAVYLCASSFQLVPTDTQYFGPGTRLTVL.

V gene TRBV27 combines with J gene TRBJ1-3, with D unresolved. The germline CDR1 and CDR2 sequences are MNHEY and SMNVEV (reference sequence). The ends were cut back, 7 bases at V and 1 base at J, with 14 bases in the middle. The CDR3 is made up of 15 amino acids. The CDR3 loop reads CASNPKTGSGNTIYF. DNA of the CDR3: TGTGCCAGCAACCCAAAAACGGGTTCTGGAAACACCATATATTTT.

The genes are TRBV21-1 and TRBJ1-2; TRBD1 is the table's D call, not checked against the DNA. TRBV21-1 is annotated as a pseudogene. This CDR3 region has 16 residues. As DNA, the CDR3 is TGTGCCAGCAGCCCAAGCGGACAGCCTACCAACTATGGCTACACCTTC. Translated, it gives CASSPSGQPTNYGYTF.

V gene TRBV7-3 combines with J gene TRBJ1-1; D perhaps matches TRBD1 (5 bases). This CDR3 has 12 residues. The V and J ends lost 8 bases and 7 bases respectively, with 14 bases between them. Germline V gene sequence: CDR1 SGHTA, CDR2 FQGTGA. The CDR3 region has the DNA TGTGCCAGCGTCGAAAGGGGCAGTGAAGCTTTCTTT. Translated: CASVERGSEAFF.

The chain carries TRBV7-9 and TRBJ1-4, with TRBD1 identical over 7 bases. J gave up 10 bases and V 10 bases, and 9 bases lay outside the gene matches. The CDR3 consists of 12 residues. Germline CDR1 and CDR2: SEHNR and FQNEAQ (reference sequence). CDR3 region: CAISPTGSKLFF. In nucleotides, the CDR3 is TGTGCCATATCACCGACAGGGTCAAAACTGTTTTTT.

The rearrangement uses TRBV10-3 and TRBJ2-1, with 9 bases fitting TRBD2. Germline trimming cut 6 bases from V and 9 bases from J; bases unmatched to any gene: 12. CDR1 and CDR2 (germline): ENHRY, SYGVKD. The CDR3 is made up of 15 amino acids. The CDR3 region is CAISPRSGGGGEQFF. The CDR3 region has the DNA TGTGCCATCAGCCCCCGTAGCGGGGGCGGGGGTGAGCAGTTCTTC.

This clone was found once. CDR3 region: CASSLVLYSGSGNTIYF. Written as DNA, the CDR3 is TGTGCCAGCAGCTTAGTTTTGTACAGCGGCTCTGGAAACACCATATATTTT. The chain recombines TRBV11-2 with TRBJ1-3; no definite D call. The CDR3 is 17 amino acids. Trimming took off 1 base at V and 0 bases at J, with 13 bases between the two ends. Germline-derived CDR1 and CDR2 are SGHAT and FQNNGV.

Only a few counts were recorded for this clone. The chain carries TRBV7-2 and TRBJ2-3; 8 nucleotides line up with TRBD2. The length of the CDR3 is 17 residues. With V trimmed by 1 base and J by 0 bases, 6 bases remained unmatched. CDR1 SGHTA and CDR2 FQGNSA come from the germline V gene. CDR3 nucleotides: TGTGCCAGCAGCTTAGGTTCTAGCGGGCTGAGCACAGATACGCAGTATTTT. It translates to CASSLGSSGLSTDTQYF.

A few counts support this clone. The rearrangement uses TRBV10-3 and TRBJ1-5, with D maybe TRBD1 (6 bases). CDR3 size: 16 residues. Germline lookup yields CDR1 ENHRY and CDR2 SYGVKD. V was clipped by 6 bases and J by 6 bases, with 21 bases between them. CDR3 sequence: CAISWGGEAGAQPQHF. The CDR3 DNA is TGTGCCATCAGCTGGGGGGGCGAGGCAGGTGCTCAGCCCCAGCATTTT.

The chain couples TRBV18 to TRBJ1-2; D is possibly TRBD1 (5 bases). The CDR3 is made up of 15 amino acids. The V end lost 3 bases, the J end lost 8 bases, and 19 bases lay between the germline ends. CDR1 and CDR2 from the germline V gene are KGHSH and LQKENI. CDR3: CASSPSRDGIRGYTF. In DNA, the CDR3 is TGTGCCAGCTCACCGTCCCGGGACGGAATCAGGGGCTACACCTTC.

This chain links TRBV4-3 with TRBJ2-7; D tentatively reads TRBD1 or TRBD2 (5 bases each). Trimming took off 3 bases at V and 4 bases at J, with 13 bases between the two ends. The CDR3 contains 14 residues. Germline values: CDR1 LGHNA, CDR2 YSLEER. As DNA, the CDR3 is TGCGCCAGCAGCCAGGGGACCAACAAGTACGAGCAGTACTTC. Its protein product is CASSQGTNKYEQYF.

This clone was observed a single time. The rearrangement links TRBV6-1 to TRBJ1-2; 8 positions agree with TRBD1. Unmatched junction bases numbered 7, after V lost 6 bases and J lost 4 bases. Germline CDR1 and CDR2: MNHNS and SASEGT. The CDR3 sequence is 14 residues long. The CDR3 DNA reads TGTGCCAGCAGCCGAGGGACAGGCATCTATGGCTACACCTTC. It specifies CASSRGTGIYGYTF.

The chain couples TRBV28 to TRBJ2-3; D is unresolved. Germline V gene lookup returns CDR1 MDHEN and CDR2 SYDVKM. The CDR3 is 13 residues long. With 5 bases removed from V and 2 bases from J, the gap between germline ends came to 8 bases. The CDR3: CASSRTFTDTQYF. CDR3 coding DNA: TGTGCCAGCAGTAGGACCTTCACAGATACGCAGTATTTT.

The chain has TRBV29-1 and TRBJ1-3; a weak D match, TRBD1 (5 bases). V lost 0 bases to trimming and J lost 0 bases, with 9 bases between them. Germline lookup yields CDR1 SQVTM and CDR2 ANQGSEA. CDR3 length equals 15 residues. CDR3 DNA sequence: TGCAGCGTTGAAGATCAGGGCCGCTCTGGAAACACCATATATTTT. Encoded protein: CSVEDQGRSGNTIYF.

The chain links TRBV18 to TRBJ2-2, with D possibly TRBD2 on 5 matching bases. The CDR3 runs to 18 residues. CDR1 KGHSH and CDR2 LQKENI come from the germline V gene. V lost 6 bases, J lost 0 bases, and 20 bases lay in between. In DNA form, the CDR3 reads TGTGCCAGCTCTCAAGAGAAAGCGACTACTTCGAACACCGGGGAGCTGTTTTTT. Amino acid sequence: CASSQEKATTSNTGELFF.

This clone was found once. The chain uses TRBV7-9 and TRBJ1-5; perhaps TRBD1 as D (6 bases). CDR3 length equals 16 residues. CDR1 and CDR2 from the germline V gene are SEHNR and FQNEAQ (reference sequence). CDR3 residues: CATPLGGIGGNQPQHF. CDR3 in DNA: TGTGCGACCCCACTAGGGGGAATAGGCGGCAATCAGCCCCAGCATTTT.